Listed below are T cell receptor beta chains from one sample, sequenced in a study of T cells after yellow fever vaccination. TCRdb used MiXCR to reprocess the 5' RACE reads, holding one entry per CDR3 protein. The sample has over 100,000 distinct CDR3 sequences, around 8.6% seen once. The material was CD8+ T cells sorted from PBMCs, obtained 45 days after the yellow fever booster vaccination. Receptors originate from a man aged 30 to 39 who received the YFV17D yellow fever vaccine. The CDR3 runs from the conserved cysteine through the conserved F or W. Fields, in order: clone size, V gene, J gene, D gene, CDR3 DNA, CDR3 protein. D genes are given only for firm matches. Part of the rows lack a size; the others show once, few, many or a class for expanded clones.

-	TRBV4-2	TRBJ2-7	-	TGTGCCAGCAGCCAACACAGGGCTGGCTACGAGCAGTACTTC	CASSQHRAGYEQYF
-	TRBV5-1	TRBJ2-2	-	TGCGCCAGCACCCCAGCGGCCGGGGAGCTGTTTTTT	CASTPAAGELFF
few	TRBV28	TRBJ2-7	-	TGTGCCAGCAGCTATAACTACGAGCAGTACTTC	CASSYNYEQYF
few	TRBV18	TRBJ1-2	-	TGTGCCAGCTCACCACAGGGACCTCGAGAAGATGGCTACACCTTC	CASSPQGPREDGYTF
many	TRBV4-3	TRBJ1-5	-	TGCGCCAGCAGCCAAGACGCATCGGTGGGCAATCAGCCCCAGCATTTT	CASSQDASVGNQPQHF
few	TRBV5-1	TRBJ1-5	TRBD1	TGCGCCAGCAGCTCGGGACAGCAGCCCCAGCATTTT	CASSSGQQPQHF
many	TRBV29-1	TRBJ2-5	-	TGCAGCGCCCGTCGTGGGGAGGAGACCCAGTACTTC	CSARRGEETQYF
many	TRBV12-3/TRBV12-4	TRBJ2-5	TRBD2	TGTGCCAGCAGTCGGGGGGGGACTCCCGTATTACAAGAGACCCAGTACTTC	CASSRGGTPVLQETQYF
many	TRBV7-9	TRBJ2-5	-	TGTGCCAGCAGCCGACCGAGGGGGGCTCAAGAGACCCAGTACTTC	CASSRPRGAQETQYF
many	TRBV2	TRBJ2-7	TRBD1	TGTGCCAGCAGTGAGACAGGGAAGGGCTACGAGCAGTACTTC	CASSETGKGYEQYF
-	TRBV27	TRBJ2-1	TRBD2	TGTGCCAGCAGTTTGACTAGCGGGAGGGCCCATTACTACAATGAGCAGTTCTTC	CASSLTSGRAHYYNEQFF
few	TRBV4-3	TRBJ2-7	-	TGCGCCAGCAGCCAAGACTGGGCCTTCTCCTACGAGCAGTACTTC	CASSQDWAFSYEQYF
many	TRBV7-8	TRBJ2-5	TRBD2	TGTGCCAGCAGCTTAGAAGGTAGCGGGAGTATGGAGACCCAGTACTTC	CASSLEGSGSMETQYF
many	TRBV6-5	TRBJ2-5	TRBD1	TGTGCCAGCAGTTACTCGGGCAGGGGGCCTCCGGACGAGACCCAGTACTTC	CASSYSGRGPPDETQYF
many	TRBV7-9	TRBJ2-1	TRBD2	TGTGCCAGCAGCTCAACCCTAGCGGGAGACTACAATGAGCAGTTCTTC	CASSSTLAGDYNEQFF
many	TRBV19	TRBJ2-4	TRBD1	TGTGCCAGATCCGACAGGGGTCTCGACGAAGCCAAAAACATTCAGTACTTC	CARSDRGLDEAKNIQYF
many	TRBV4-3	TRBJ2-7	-	TGCGCCAGCAGCCAAGAAGGGGCTGGAACCTACGAGCAGTACTTC	CASSQEGAGTYEQYF
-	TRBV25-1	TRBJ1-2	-	TGTGCCAGCAGTGAGTCAGGGTATGGCTACACCTTC	CASSESGYGYTF
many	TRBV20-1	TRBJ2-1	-	TGCAGTGCTTTGAACAATAGCTCCTACAATGAGCAGTTCTTC	CSALNNSSYNEQFF
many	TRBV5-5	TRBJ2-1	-	TGTGCCAGCATCATGAGGTATGAGCAGTTCTTC	CASIMRYEQFF
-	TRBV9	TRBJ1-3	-	TGTGCCAGCAGCTCCCCTAAGGACAGCCTTGGAAACACCATATATTTT	CASSSPKDSLGNTIYF
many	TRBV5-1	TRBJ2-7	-	TGCGCCAGCAGCTCAACAGCCGCCGACGAGCAGTACTTC	CASSSTAADEQYF
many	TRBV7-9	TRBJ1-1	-	TGTGCCAGCAGCTTAGGGACCACTGAAGCTTTCTTT	CASSLGTTEAFF
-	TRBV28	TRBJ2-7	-	TGTGCCACCTTGGACAGTGATTACGAGCAGTACTTC	CATLDSDYEQYF
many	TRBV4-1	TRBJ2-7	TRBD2	TGCGCCAGCAGCCAAGAACCTAGCGGGGCCTACGAGCAGTACTTC	CASSQEPSGAYEQYF
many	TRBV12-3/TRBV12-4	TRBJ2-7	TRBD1	TGTGCCAGCAGTCCTTCGGGACAGGGCTCCTACGAGCAGTACTTC	CASSPSGQGSYEQYF
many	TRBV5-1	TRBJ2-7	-	TGCGCCAGCAGCGGTGAGCCTCCCGAGCAGTACTTC	CASSGEPPEQYF
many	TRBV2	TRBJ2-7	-	TGTGCCAGCAGTGGCCAGGGACCCCTCGAGCAGTACTTC	CASSGQGPLEQYF
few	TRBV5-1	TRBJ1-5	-	TGCGCCAGCAGCTTGGCGGCAGGGAGGGATAGCAATCAGCCCCAGCATTTT	CASSLAAGRDSNQPQHF